The 16 T cell receptor beta chains listed next were all sequenced from one sample in a study of blood T cell repertoires in COVID-19. The method was immunoSEQ multiplex PCR; TCRdb's version includes in-frame clones alone and lacks a portion of them. The data show 240,000 or so clones, 88% seen once. Sequenced sample: peripheral blood. The source is a woman aged 30 to 39 with acute or convalescent COVID-19.

This chain joins TRBV6-2 or TRBV6-3 and TRBJ2-1; D is possibly TRBD2 (6 bases). The germline CDR1 and CDR2 sequences are MNHEY and SVGEGT. The CDR3 is 14 residues long. V lost 6 bases and J lost 6, with 15 bases in between. The CDR3 DNA is TGTGCCAGCAGCACTACGATGGGGGGCAATGAGCAGTTCTTC. This encodes CASSTTMGGNEQFF.

The chain employs TRBV5-6 and TRBJ2-7, with 9 positions matching TRBD1. The CDR3 totals 17 residues. From germline, CDR1 is SGHDT and CDR2 YYEEEE. V shed 0 bases and J 5 bases; nucleotides not matched to a gene: 12. CDR3 sequence (DNA): TGTGCCAGCAGCTTGGCCTCACCGGGACAGGGAACCCACGAGCAGTACTTC. Its protein is CASSLASPGQGTHEQYF.

This clone showed up just a few times. The chain couples TRBV25-1 to TRBJ1-1; D remains unclear. Deletions cut 5 bases from V and 3 bases from J, with 10 bases between. This CDR3 contains 13 residues. Germline CDR1 reads MGHDK; CDR2 reads SYGVNS. In DNA, the CDR3 is TGTGCCAGCAGTAAGAAAGCCCACACTGAAGCTTTCTTT. Protein product: CASSKKAHTEAFF. Variable domain in full (rest from reference TRBV25-1 and TRBJ1-1): EADIYQTPRYLVIGTGKKITLECSQTMGHDKMYWYQQDPGMELHLIHYSYGVNSTEKGDLSSESTVSRIRTEHFPLTLESARPSHTSQYLCASSKKAHTEAFFGQGTRLTVV.

A few counts support this clone. The rearrangement links TRBV2 to TRBJ1-5, with TRBD1 as a possible D gene (6 bases). V was trimmed by 9 bases and J by 0 bases, leaving 12 bases between them. Per the germline V gene, CDR1 is SNHLY and CDR2 is FYNNEI. This CDR3 is 14 amino acids long. Here the CDR3 DNA reads TGTGCCAGTACGACAGGCTATAGCAATCAGCCCCAGCATTTT. It yields the protein CASTTGYSNQPQHF.

This clone was detected only a few times. DNA for the CDR3: TGTGCCAGCAGTGAAGCCGAGCGGAGTACCCAGTACTTC. Translation: CASSEAERSTQYF. The chain recombines TRBV6-4 with TRBJ2-5; possibly TRBD2 for D (5 bases). This CDR3 has 13 residues. Germline V gene lookup returns CDR1 MRHNA and CDR2 SNTAGT. V lost 3 bases and J lost 8, with 13 bases in between.

This chain links TRBV14 with TRBJ1-1, with D possibly matching TRBD1 (5 bases). V was clipped by 4 bases and J by 0 bases, with 21 bases between them. Looked up from germline, CDR1 is SGHDN and CDR2 is FVKESK. This CDR3 is 18 amino acids long. The CDR3 is CASSPYNLQGLVNTEAFF. CDR3 bases: TGTGCCAGCAGCCCCTACAACTTGCAGGGACTGGTGAACACTGAAGCTTTCTTT.

This sequence joins TRBV5-1 and TRBJ2-1; 7 bases agree with TRBD1. The CDR3 extends over 14 amino acids. CDR1 and CDR2 (germline): SGHRS, YFSETQ. After removal of 4 bases from V and 8 bases from J, the junction contained 9 bases not matched to a gene. The CDR3 spells CASSPLTGQDEQFF. For the CDR3, the DNA is TGCGCCAGCAGCCCCCTGACAGGGCAGGATGAGCAGTTCTTC.

This sequence joins TRBV30 and TRBJ2-3; TRBD1 matches 9 bases. The CDR3 sequence is 15 residues long. V dropped 4 bases and J dropped 4; count of bases not matched to a gene: 9. CDR1 and CDR2 (germline): GTSNPN, SVGIG (reference sequence). Here the CDR3 DNA reads TGTGCCTGGAACGAGCCGGGACAGGGATCAGATACGCAGTATTTT. Translating gives CAWNEPGQGSDTQYF.

This chain links TRBV27 with TRBJ2-7, with D tentatively TRBD1 (7 bases). The CDR3 length is 16 residues. The V gene's germline CDR1 is MNHEY and CDR2 SMNVEV (reference sequence). Trimming took off 3 bases at V and 7 bases at J, with 22 bases between the two ends. The CDR3 sequence is CASSFGGAPGGREQYF. CDR3 sequence (DNA): TGTGCCAGCAGTTTTGGAGGGGCGCCAGGGGGACGAGAGCAGTACTTC.

This clone was found a few times. The chain employs TRBV24-1 and TRBJ2-2; 8 positions agree with TRBD1. Germline lookup yields CDR1 KGHDR and CDR2 SFDVKD. The CDR3 length is 16 residues. The ends lost 2 bases at V and 5 bases at J; junction bases unmatched: 6. CDR3 in DNA: TGTGCCACCAGTGATTCCGGGACAGGCAGAACCGGGGAGCTGTTTTTT. It is translated as CATSDSGTGRTGELFF.

The chain is built from TRBV19 and TRBJ1-5; a weak D match, TRBD1 (6 bases). V was trimmed by 6 bases and J by 0 bases, leaving 12 bases between them. Germline V gives CDR1 LNHDA, CDR2 SQIVND (reference sequence). The CDR3 length is 15 residues. The CDR3 DNA is TGTGCCAGTAGAACGACAGGCCATAGCAATCAGCCCCAGCATTTT. It yields the protein CASRTTGHSNQPQHF.

This clone was seen a few times. This chain uses TRBV5-8 with TRBJ1-5; D is unresolved. V lost 0 bases to trimming and J lost 7 bases, with 14 bases between them. This CDR3 contains 15 residues. Germline values: CDR1 SGHTS, CDR2 YDEGEE. CDR3 sequence: CASSLGVFRLQPQHF. The CDR3 DNA is TGTGCCAGCAGCTTGGGGGTCTTCAGGCTCCAGCCCCAGCATTTT.

The chain recombines TRBV2 with TRBJ2-1; TRBD2 aligns across 10 bases. The germline gives CDR1 SNHLY, CDR2 FYNNEI. This CDR3 spans 17 amino acids. The junction had 11 bases not matched to a gene; V was cut back by 2 bases and J by 7 bases. DNA for the CDR3: TGTGCCAGCAGTGAATTTATCAAGCGGGAGGGCCAGAATGAGCAGTTCTTC. Its translation is CASSEFIKREGQNEQFF.

The chain is built from TRBV6-5 and TRBJ1-3, with 8 bases fitting TRBD1. Germline V gene sequence: CDR1 MNHEY, CDR2 SVGAGI. This CDR3 comprises 13 residues. Trimming at V came to 10 bases and at J to 0 bases, leaving 2 bases not matched to a gene. CDR3 in amino acids: CAIGQGSGNTIYF. CDR3 DNA sequence: TGTGCCATCGGACAGGGCTCTGGAAACACCATATATTTT.

The chain has TRBV11-2 and TRBJ1-2; 12 bases are a match to TRBD1. The germline V gene encodes CDR1 SGHAT and CDR2 FQNNGV. This CDR3 contains 18 residues. The ends lost 4 bases at V and 1 base at J; junction bases unmatched: 10. The CDR3 DNA follows: TGTGCCAGCAGCTCATACCGGGACAGGGGGCTTATTAACTATGGCTACACCTTC. This codes for CASSSYRDRGLINYGYTF.

This chain connects TRBV18 to TRBJ1-2; 8 bases match TRBD1. The germline V gene has CDR1 KGHSH and CDR2 LQKENI. V lost 5 bases to trimming and J lost 8 bases; unmatched junction nucleotides: 7. This CDR3 has 13 amino acids. The CDR3 nucleotides are TGTGCCAGCTCATCGGGACAGGTTGGGGGCTACACCTTC. This encodes CASSSGQVGGYTF.